This TCR beta chain was profiled in a study of metastatic and nonmetastatic thyroid tumors. Looking at the study overall: Comparison of repertoires was carried out across blood and tumor or nodule tissue from malignant and benign thyroid patients.

The sample holds many counts of this clone. Its antigen is undetermined. A much larger clone differs from this one at a single base, so this may be a read error. No conserved phenylalanine or tryptophan ends this CDR3, so it is likely a read error. Study-wide findings and caveats: Reportedly, malignant thyroid tumors had significantly higher TCR beta diversity than benign nodules, in blood and tumor.

The CDR3 totals 15 residues. Looked up from germline, CDR1 is MGHDK and CDR2 is SYGVNS. After removal of 4 bases from V and 9 bases from J, the junction contained 11 bases not matched to a gene. Ahead of thyroid surgery, no patient had received treatment of any kind. Authors' data handling: In papillary thyroid cancer, a distant-metastasis classifier was built using CDR3 differences across clinicopathological groups. TCRdb reprocessed the PCR reads via MiXCR. TCRdb's processing, not the study's, gives the V and J calls here. The sample yields 25,000 to 30,000 clones, more than 12% seen once. Sequencing was performed on blood. The chain is built from TRBV25-1 and TRBJ2-1, with 8 nucleotides matching TRBD2. The source of this sequence is a female donor with papillary thyroid cancer or a benign thyroid nodule (not recorded which). Some clones in this sample may be carry-over from other donors' samples. The CDR3 nucleotides are TGTGCCAGCAGTGCCCACGGGAGGGCCCGCCCTGAGCAGTTCCTC. Encoded protein: CASSAHGRARPEQFL.